This TCR beta chain was captured by sequencing in a study of sequential checkpoint blockade in melanoma. Whole-study context: Patients were randomized 1:1 to nivolumab-then-ipilimumab or ipilimumab-then-nivolumab first-line. Matched biopsies came pretreatment and at week 13 for 20 to 25 patients.

V was pared by 4 bases and J by 0 bases, with 7 bases between. This CDR3 has 13 amino acids. Looked up from germline, CDR1 is SQVTM and CDR2 is ANQGSEA. On this clone itself: What it recognizes is unknown.

Study-wide results and caveats: T-cell fraction and clonality followed PD-L1 and CD8+ counts, not mutational load.

Indicated treatment: randomized to nivolumab then ipilimumab (arm A) or the reverse (arm B). Here immunoSEQ multiplex PCR was the method, and the copy in TCRdb shows in-frame clones only, minus some. The profile covers about 18,000 clones, with 26% appearing a single time and 7.2% taken by the ten largest. The receptor was isolated from a human donor with melanoma. This specimen consisted of tumor tissue (inferred from file names), obtained from a patient given nivolumab and ipilimumab in sequence. This chain joins TRBV29-1 and TRBJ2-4; D not certain. The CDR3 nucleotides are TGCAGCGTTGTGTCGTTAGCCAAAAACATTCAGTACTTC. Amino acid sequence: CSVVSLAKNIQYF.